This TCR beta chain stems from a study of cytomegalovirus exposure and HLA in healthy donors. General study results and limits: Testing in vitro showed three CMV-associated chains specific for CMV antigens.

A multiplex PCR was run with 60 Vbeta primers and 13 Jbeta primers. Data came from immunoSEQ multiplex PCR; TCRdb stores just in-frame clones and leaves some out. The data contain some 180,000 clones, 70% to 80% of them singletons. V trimming: 5 bases; J trimming: 7 bases; junction bases outside the gene matches: 15. Per germline, CDR1 SGHDN and CDR2 FVKESK. The CDR3 contains 17 residues. This clone occurred a few times. Its antigen is still unknown. The rearrangement joins TRBV14 to TRBJ2-1, with TRBD2 identical over 9 bases. The TCR originated in a male donor in good health and CMV-seronegative. The specimen sequenced was PBMCs. CDR3 in amino acids: CASSSLGAGGPINEQFF. In DNA, the CDR3 is TGTGCCAGCAGCTCCCTCGGGGCGGGAGGGCCCATTAATGAGCAGTTCTTC.